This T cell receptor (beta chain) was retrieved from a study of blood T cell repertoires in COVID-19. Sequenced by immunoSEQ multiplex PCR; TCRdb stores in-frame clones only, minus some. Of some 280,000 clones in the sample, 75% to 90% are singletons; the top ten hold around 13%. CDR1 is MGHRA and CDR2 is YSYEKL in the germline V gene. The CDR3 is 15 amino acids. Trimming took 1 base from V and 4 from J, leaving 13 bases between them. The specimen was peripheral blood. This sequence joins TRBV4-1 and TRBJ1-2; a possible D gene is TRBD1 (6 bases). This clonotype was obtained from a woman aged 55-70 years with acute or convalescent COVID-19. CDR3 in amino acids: CASSQGTEQFYGYTF. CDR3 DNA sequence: TGCGCCAGCAGCCAAGGGACAGAGCAGTTCTATGGCTACACCTTC.